This TCR beta chain appears in the sequencing data of a study of post-analysis software for immune sequencing data. This CDR3 region has 16 residues. Germline V gene data show CDR1 as SGHVS and CDR2 as FNYEAQ. This clonotype was detected only a few times. Its specificity is unknown. Relative to the germline gene, one junction end is altered; a read error may explain this. Researchers reported that TCR beta cDNA libraries carried unique molecular identifiers. TCRdb called the PCR reads again in MiXCR, with one record for every CDR3 protein. The sample carries fewer than 900,000 distinct CDR3 sequences, 46% recorded once. Study-wide results and limits: There was significantly lower normalized Chao1 diversity in multiple sclerosis patients than in controls. Higher frequency in patients than in controls was seen for a handful of TRBV segments, with TRBV5-6, TRBV5-1 and TRBV20-1 among them.

The chain carries TRBV7-6 and TRBJ2-1; TRBD2 agrees at 7 bases. Input material: blood. The clonotype originates from a girl aged 10-17 years with multiple sclerosis. The CDR3 DNA follows: TGTGCCGGCAGCTCGCCGACTCCTGGGGGGGTTGGTGAGCAGTTCTTC. Amino acids: CAGSSPTPGGVGEQFF.